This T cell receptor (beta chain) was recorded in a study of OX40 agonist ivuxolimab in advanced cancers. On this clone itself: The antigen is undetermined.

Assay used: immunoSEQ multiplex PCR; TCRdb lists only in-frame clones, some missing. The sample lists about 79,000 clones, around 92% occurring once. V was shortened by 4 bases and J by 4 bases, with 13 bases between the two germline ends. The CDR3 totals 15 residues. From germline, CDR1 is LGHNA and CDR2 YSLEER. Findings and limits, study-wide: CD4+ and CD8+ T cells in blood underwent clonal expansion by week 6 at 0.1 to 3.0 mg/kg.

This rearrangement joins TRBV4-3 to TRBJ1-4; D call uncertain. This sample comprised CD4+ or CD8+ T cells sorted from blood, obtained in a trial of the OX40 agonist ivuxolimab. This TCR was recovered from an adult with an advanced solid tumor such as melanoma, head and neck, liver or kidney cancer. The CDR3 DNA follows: TGCGCCAGCAGCCTGACTCGGACGTATAATGAAAAACTGTTTTTT. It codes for CASSLTRTYNEKLFF.